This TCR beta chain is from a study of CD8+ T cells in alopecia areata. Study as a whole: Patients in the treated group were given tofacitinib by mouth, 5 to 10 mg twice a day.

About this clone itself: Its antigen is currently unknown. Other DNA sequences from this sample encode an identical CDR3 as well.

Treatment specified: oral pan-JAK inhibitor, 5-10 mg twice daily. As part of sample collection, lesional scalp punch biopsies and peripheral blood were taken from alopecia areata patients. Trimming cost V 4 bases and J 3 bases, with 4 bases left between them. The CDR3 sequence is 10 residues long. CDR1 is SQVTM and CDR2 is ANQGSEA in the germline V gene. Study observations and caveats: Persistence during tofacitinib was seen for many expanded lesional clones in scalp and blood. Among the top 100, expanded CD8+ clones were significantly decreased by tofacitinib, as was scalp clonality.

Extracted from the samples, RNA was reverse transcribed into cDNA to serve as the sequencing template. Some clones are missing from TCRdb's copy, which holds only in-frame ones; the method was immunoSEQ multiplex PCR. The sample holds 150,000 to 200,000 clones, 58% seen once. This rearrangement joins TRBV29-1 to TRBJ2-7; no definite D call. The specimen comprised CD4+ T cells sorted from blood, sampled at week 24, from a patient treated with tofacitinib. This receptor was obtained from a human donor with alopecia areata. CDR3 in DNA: TGCAGCGTTGCGGACTACGAGCAGTACTTC. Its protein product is CSVADYEQYF.